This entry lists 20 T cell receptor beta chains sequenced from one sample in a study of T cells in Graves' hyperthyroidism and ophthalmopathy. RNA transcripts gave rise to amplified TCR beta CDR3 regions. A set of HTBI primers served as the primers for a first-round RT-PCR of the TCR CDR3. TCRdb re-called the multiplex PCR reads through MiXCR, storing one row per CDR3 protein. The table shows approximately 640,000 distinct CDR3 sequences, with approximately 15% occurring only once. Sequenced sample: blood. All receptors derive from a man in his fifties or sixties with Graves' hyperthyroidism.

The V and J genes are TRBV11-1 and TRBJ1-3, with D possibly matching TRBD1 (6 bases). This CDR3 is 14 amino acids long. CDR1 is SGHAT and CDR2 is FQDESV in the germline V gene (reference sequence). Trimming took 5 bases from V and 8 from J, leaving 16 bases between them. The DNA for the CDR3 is TGTGCCAGCAGCCTGACAGGACGGAGAGACACCATATATTTT. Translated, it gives CASSLTGRRDTIYF.

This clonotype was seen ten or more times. This CDR3 is CASKGQGNSPLHF. Written as DNA, the CDR3 is TGTGCCAGCAAGGGACAGGGTAATTCACCCCTCCACTTT. The chain employs TRBV2 and TRBJ1-6, with 9 nucleotides matching TRBD1. In germline, CDR1 is SNHLY, CDR2 FYNNEI. This CDR3 is built from 13 residues. The V and J ends lost 7 bases and 6 bases, in that order; junction bases with no gene match: 1.

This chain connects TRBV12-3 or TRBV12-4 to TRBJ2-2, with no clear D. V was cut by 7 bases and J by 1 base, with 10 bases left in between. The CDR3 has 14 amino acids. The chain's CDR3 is CASMPAQNTGELFF. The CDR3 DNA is TGTGCCAGCATGCCCGCGCAGAACACCGGGGAGCTGTTTTTT.

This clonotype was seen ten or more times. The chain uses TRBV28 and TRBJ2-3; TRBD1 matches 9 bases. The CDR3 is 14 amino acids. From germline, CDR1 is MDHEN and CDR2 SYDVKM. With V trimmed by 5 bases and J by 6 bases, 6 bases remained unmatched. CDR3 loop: CASSARTGADTQYF. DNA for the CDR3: TGTGCCAGCAGTGCCCGGACAGGGGCCGATACGCAGTATTTT.

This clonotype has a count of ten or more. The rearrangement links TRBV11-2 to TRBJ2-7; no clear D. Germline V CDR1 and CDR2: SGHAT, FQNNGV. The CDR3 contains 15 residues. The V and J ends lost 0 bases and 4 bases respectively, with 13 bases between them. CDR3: CASSLDRRPQYEQYF. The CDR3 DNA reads TGTGCCAGCAGCTTAGATCGTAGGCCTCAATACGAGCAGTACTTC.

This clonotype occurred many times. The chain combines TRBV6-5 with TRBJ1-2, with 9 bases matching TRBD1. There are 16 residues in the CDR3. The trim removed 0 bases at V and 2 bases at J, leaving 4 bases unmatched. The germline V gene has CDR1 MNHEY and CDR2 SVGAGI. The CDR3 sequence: CASSYSTGQGNYGYTF. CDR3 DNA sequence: TGTGCCAGCAGTTACTCGACGGGACAGGGAAACTATGGCTACACCTTC.

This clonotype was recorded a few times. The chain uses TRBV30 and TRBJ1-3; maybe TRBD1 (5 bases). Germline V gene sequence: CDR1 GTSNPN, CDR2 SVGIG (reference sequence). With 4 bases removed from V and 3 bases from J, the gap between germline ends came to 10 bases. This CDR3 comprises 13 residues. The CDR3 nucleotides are TGTGCCTGGAATGTGGGGGTTGGAAACACCATATATTTT. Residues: CAWNVGVGNTIYF.

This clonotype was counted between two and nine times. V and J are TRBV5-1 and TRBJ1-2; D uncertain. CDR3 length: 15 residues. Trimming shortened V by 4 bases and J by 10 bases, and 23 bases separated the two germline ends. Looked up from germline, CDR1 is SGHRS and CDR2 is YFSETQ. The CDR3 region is CASSGVRTDERDYTF. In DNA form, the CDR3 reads TGCGCCAGCAGCGGTGTCCGGACGGATGAACGGGACTACACCTTC.

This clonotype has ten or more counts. The CDR3 sequence: CASSPPGRGTEAFF. CDR3 bases: TGTGCCAGCAGTCCCCCCGGCAGGGGCACTGAAGCTTTCTTT. The V and J genes are TRBV28 and TRBJ1-1, with D possibly TRBD1 on 6 matching bases. Germline assignment: CDR1 MDHEN and CDR2 SYDVKM. The CDR3 loop spans 14 amino acids. V lost 5 bases and J lost 4, with 14 bases in between. Filled out from reference TRBV28 and TRBJ1-1, the complete variable domain reads DVKVTQSSRYLVKRTGEKVFLECVQDMDHENMFWYRQDPGLGLRLIYFSYDVKMKEKGDIPEGYSVSREKKERFSLILESASTNQTSMYLCASSPPGRGTEAFFGQGTRLTVV.

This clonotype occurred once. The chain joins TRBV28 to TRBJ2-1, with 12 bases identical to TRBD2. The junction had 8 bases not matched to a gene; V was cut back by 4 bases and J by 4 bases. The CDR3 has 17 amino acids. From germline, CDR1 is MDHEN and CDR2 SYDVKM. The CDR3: CASSSPLLAGGYNEQFF. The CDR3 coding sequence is TGTGCCAGCAGTTCCCCCTTACTAGCGGGAGGATACAATGAGCAGTTCTTC. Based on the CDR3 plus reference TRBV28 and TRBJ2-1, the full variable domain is DVKVTQSSRYLVKRTGEKVFLECVQDMDHENMFWYRQDPGLGLRLIYFSYDVKMKEKGDIPEGYSVSREKKERFSLILESASTNQTSMYLCASSSPLLAGGYNEQFFGPGTRLTVL.

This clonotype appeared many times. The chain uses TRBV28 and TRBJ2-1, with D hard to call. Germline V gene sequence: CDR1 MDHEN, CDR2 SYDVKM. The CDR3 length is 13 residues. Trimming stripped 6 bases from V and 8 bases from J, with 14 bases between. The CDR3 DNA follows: TGTGCCAGCAGCCTCCCGGGTCAGGATGAGCAGTTCTTC. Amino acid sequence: CASSLPGQDEQFF.

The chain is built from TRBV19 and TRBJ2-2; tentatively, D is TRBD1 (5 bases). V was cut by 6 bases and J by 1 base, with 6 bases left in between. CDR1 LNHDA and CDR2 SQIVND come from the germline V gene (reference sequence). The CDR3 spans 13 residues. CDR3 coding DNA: TGTGCCAGTAGAGGGGTGAACACCGGGGAGCTGTTTTTT. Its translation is CASRGVNTGELFF.

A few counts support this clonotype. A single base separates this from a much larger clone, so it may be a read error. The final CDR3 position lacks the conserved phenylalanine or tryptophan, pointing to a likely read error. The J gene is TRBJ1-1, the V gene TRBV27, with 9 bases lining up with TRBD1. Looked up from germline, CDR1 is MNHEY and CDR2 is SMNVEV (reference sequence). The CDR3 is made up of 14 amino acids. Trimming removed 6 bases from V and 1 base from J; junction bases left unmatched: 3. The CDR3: CASSRGQGNTEAFL. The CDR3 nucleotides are TGTGCCAGCAGCCGGGGACAGGGGAACACTGAAGCTTTCCTT.

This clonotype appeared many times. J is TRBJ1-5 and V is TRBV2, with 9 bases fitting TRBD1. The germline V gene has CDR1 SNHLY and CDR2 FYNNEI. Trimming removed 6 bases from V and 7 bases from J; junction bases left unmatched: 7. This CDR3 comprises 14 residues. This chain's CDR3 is CASSPQGANQPQHF. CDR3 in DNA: TGTGCCAGCAGCCCACAGGGGGCGAACCAGCCCCAGCATTTT. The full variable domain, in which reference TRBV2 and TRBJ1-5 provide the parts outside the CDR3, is EPEVTQTPSHQVTQMGQEVILRCVPISNHLYFYWYRQILGQKVEFLVSFYNNEISEKSEIFDDQFSVERPDGSNFTLKIRSTKLEDSAMYFCASSPQGANQPQHFGDGTRLSIL.

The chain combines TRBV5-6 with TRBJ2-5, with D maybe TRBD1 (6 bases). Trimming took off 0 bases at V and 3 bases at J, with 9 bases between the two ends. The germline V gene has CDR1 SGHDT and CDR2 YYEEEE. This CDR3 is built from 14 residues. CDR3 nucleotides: TGTGCCAGCAGCTTGGACAGGGTGGAAGAGACCCAGTACTTC. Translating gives CASSLDRVEETQYF.

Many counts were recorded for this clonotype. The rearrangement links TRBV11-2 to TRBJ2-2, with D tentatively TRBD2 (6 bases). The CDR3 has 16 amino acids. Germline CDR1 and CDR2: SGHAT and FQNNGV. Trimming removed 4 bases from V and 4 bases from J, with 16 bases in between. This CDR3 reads CASSSRSGVSTGELFF. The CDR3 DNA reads TGTGCCAGCAGCTCTAGGTCGGGAGTGAGCACCGGGGAGCTGTTTTTT.

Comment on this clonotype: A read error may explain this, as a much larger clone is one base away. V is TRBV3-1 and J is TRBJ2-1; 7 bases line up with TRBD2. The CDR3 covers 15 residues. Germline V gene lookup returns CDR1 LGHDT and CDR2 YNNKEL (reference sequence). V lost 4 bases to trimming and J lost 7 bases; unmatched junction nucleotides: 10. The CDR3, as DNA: TGTGCCAGCAGCCGTCGGAGGGGAGGGCGGAATGAGCAGTTCTTC. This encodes CASSRRRGGRNEQFF.

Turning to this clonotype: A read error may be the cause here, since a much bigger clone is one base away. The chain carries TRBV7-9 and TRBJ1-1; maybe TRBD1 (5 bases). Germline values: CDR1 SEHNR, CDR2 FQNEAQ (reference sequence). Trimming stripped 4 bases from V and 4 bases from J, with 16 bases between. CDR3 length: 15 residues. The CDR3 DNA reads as TGTGCCAGCAGCTCCGGAAGCGGGGGGATCACTGAAGCTTTCTTT. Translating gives CASSSGSGGITEAFF. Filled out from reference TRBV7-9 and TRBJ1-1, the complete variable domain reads DTGVSQNPRHKITKRGQNVTFRCDPISEHNRLYWYRQTLGQGPEFLTYFQNEAQLEKSRLLSDRFSAERPKGSFSTLEIQRTEQGDSAMYLCASSSGSGGITEAFFGQGTRLTVV.

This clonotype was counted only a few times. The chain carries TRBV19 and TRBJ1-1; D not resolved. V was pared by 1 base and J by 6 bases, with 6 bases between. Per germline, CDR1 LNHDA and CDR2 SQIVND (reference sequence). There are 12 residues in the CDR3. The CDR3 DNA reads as TGTGCCAGTAGTATAGGCAGGTCTGAAGCTTTCTTT. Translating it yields CASSIGRSEAFF.

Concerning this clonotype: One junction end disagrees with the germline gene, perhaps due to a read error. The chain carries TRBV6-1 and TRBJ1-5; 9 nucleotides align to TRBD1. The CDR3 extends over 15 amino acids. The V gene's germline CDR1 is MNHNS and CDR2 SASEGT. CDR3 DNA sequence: TGTGCCAGCAGGAGGGACAGGGCGAGCAATCAGCGCCAGCATTTT. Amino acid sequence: CASRRDRASNQRQHF.